This entry lists 2 T cell receptor beta chains sequenced from one sample in a study of blood T cells in healthy people across ages. Alongside a J-beta primer mix, a sample-barcoded 5' primer served in a second PCR lasting 7 to 11 cycles. TCRdb re-called the 5' RACE reads through MiXCR, storing one row per CDR3 protein. Here the sample spans about 620,000 distinct CDR3 sequences, roughly half being singletons. Sequences were obtained from blood. Receptors were obtained from a woman older than 75 in good health.

V is TRBV4-1 and J is TRBJ2-5; D not resolved. The CDR3 spans 15 residues. With 4 bases removed from V and 2 bases from J, the gap between germline ends came to 14 bases. In germline, CDR1 is MGHRA, CDR2 YSYEKL. CDR3 amino acids: CASSPRSRAQETQYF. Written as DNA, the CDR3 is TGCGCCAGCAGCCCCCGGTCTCGGGCTCAAGAGACCCAGTACTTC.

Concerning this clonotype: It may be a read error: a sequence one base away is much more abundant. This rearrangement joins TRBV7-9 to TRBJ2-5, with D hard to call. CDR1 and CDR2 from the germline V gene are SEHNR and FQNEAQ (reference sequence). The CDR3 is made up of 12 amino acids. The CDR3 sequence: CASSLPRETRYF. DNA of the CDR3: TGTGCCAGCAGCTTACCTCGAGAGACCCGGTACTTC.